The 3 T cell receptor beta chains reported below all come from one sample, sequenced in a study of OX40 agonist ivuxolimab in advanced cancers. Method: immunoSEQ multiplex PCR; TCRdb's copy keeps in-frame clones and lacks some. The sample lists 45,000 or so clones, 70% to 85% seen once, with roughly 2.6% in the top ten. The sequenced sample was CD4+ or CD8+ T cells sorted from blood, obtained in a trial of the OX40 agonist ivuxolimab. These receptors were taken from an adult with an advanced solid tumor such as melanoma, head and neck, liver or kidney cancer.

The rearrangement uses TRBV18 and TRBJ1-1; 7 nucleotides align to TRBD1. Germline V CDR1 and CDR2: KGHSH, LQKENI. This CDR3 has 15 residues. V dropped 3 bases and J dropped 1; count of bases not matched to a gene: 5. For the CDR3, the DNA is TGTGCCAGCTCACCCGCCAGGGGGGAGAACACTGAAGCTTTCTTT. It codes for CASSPARGENTEAFF.

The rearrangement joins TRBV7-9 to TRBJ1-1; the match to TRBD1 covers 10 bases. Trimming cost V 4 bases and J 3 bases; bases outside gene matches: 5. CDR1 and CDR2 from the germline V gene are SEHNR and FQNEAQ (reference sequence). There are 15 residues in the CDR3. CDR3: CASSWGDRGYTEAFF. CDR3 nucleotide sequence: TGTGCCAGCAGCTGGGGGGACAGGGGTTACACTGAAGCTTTCTTT.

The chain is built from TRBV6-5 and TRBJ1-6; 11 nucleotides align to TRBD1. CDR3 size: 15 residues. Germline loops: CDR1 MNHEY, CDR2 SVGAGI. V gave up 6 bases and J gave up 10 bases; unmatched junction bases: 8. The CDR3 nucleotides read TGTGCCAGCAGAAGGGGACAGGGGGAAGGATCACCCCTCCACTTT. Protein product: CASRRGQGEGSPLHF.